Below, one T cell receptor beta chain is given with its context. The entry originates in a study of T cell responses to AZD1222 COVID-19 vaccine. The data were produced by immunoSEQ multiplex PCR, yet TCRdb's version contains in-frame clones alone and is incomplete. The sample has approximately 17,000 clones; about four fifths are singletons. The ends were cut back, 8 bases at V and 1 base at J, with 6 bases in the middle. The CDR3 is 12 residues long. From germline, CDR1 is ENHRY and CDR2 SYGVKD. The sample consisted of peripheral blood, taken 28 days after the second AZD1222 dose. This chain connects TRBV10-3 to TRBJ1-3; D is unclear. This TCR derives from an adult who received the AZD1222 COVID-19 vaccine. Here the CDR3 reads CAIGGSGNTIYF. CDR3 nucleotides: TGTGCCATCGGCGGATCTGGAAACACCATATATTTT.